This entry describes one TCR beta chain. Its target is not known. Some clones are missing from TCRdb's copy, which holds only in-frame ones; the method was immunoSEQ multiplex PCR. Seen here are around 140,000 clones, 88% observed once, and the top ten hold 5.4%. This specimen belongs to a study of T cell responses to AZD1222 COVID-19 vaccine. The CDR3 loop spans 14 amino acids. V was trimmed by 3 bases and J by 4 bases, leaving 11 bases between them. CDR1 and CDR2 (germline): LGHDT, YNNKEL (reference sequence). Study-wide points: There were mostly white British donors and more females than males, and clonal diversity was possibly underestimated. Dominant at 160-218 and 743-854, vaccine-associated CD4 TCRs also spanned spike. When two AZD1222 doses had been given, Spike-specific TCR breadth and depth rose.

V usage is TRBV3-1 (or the pseudogene TRBV3-2) and J usage is TRBJ2-3; the D is unclear. This specimen consisted of peripheral blood, obtained 28 days after the second dose of the MenACWY control vaccine. The receptor's source is an adult who received the MenACWY meningococcal vaccine as a control. CDR3 DNA: TGTGCCAGCAGCCACTACCGGGCCCCAGATACGCAGTATTTT. Encoded protein: CASSHYRAPDTQYF.